The source of this T cell receptor (beta chain) is a study of T cell clonality in common variable immunodeficiency. Findings of the study overall: Reportedly, TCR beta sequences from common variable immunodeficiency showed fewer deletions and N-nucleotide insertions.

CVID and control samples used equivalent genomic DNA input. Profiled with immunoSEQ multiplex PCR; TCRdb holds only in-frame clones, not every one. Sampling found over 25,000 clones, none seen once. Points on this clone: Its specificity is not known. The read ends 3 residues early relative to the CDR3; the germline J gene fills the gap.

Diagnosis required reduced IgG, IgA and/or IgM with specific antibody deficiency. Germline CDR1 reads SGHVS; CDR2 reads FQNEAQ. The CDR3 covers 15 residues. V lost 3 bases to trimming and J lost 3 bases; unmatched junction nucleotides: 2. This TCR derives from a human donor with common variable immunodeficiency. Sequencing was carried out using peripheral blood mononuclear cells. The chain combines TRBV7-8 with TRBJ2-2; 9 bases are shared with TRBD1. CDR3 in amino acids: CASSLGTGYTGELFF. The sequenced part of the CDR3 DNA is TGTGCCAGCAGCTTGGGGACAGGGTACACCGGGGAG.